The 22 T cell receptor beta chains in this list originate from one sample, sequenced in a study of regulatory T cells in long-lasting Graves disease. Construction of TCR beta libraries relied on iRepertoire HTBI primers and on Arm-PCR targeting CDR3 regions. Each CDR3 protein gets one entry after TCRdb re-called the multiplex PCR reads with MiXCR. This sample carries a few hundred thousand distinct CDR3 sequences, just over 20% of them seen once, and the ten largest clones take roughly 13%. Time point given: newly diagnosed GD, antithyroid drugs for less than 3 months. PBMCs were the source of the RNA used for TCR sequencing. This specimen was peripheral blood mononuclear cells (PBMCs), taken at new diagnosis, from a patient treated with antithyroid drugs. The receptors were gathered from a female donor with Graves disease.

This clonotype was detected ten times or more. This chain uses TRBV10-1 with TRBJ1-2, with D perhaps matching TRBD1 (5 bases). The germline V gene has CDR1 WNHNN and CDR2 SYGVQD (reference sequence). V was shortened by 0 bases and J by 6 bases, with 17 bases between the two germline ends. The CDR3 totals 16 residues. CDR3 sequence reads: CASSESKVARAHGYTF. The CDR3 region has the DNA TGCGCCAGCAGTGAGTCGAAAGTCGCCAGGGCTCATGGCTACACCTTC.

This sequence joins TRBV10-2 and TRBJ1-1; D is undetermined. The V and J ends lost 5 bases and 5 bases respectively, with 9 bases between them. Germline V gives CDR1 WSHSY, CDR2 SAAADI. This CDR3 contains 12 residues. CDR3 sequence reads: CASSSLRTEAFF. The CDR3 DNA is TGCGCCAGCAGTTCCCTTCGGACTGAAGCTTTCTTT.

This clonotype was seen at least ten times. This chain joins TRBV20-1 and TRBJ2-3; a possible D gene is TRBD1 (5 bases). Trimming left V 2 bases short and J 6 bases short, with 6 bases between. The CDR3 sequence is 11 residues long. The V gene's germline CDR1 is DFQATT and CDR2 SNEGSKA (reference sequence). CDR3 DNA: TGCAGTGCTAGACCAGGGGATACGCAGTATTTT. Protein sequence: CSARPGDTQYF.

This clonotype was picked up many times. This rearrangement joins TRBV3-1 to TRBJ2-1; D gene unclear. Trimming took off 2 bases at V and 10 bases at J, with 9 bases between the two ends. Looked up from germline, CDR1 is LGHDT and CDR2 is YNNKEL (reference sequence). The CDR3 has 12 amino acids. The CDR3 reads CASSQIGREQFF. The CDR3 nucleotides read TGTGCCAGCAGCCAAATCGGACGGGAGCAGTTCTTC.

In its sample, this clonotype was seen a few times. The CDR3 nucleotides are TGTGCCAGTAGGGGCGGGAACTACAATGAGCAGTTCTTC. Translation: CASRGGNYNEQFF. The V gene is TRBV19, the J gene TRBJ2-1, with a tentative D call TRBD2 (6 bases). The CDR3 sequence is 13 residues long. Between the trimmed V and J ends, which lost 6 bases and 3 bases, there was a span of 9 bases. Germline V gene sequence: CDR1 LNHDA, CDR2 SQIVND (reference sequence). The whole variable domain, filled in from reference TRBV19 and TRBJ2-1, reads DGGITQSPKYLFRKEGQNVTLSCEQNLNHDAMYWYRQDPGQGLRLIYYSQIVNDFQKGDIAEGYSVSREKKESFPLTVTSAQKNPTAFYLCASRGGNYNEQFFGPGTRLTVL.

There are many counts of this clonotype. The CDR3 DNA reads TGTGCCAGCAAGGGACAGGGGGACTACAATGAGCAGTTCTTC. Translating it yields CASKGQGDYNEQFF. The genes are TRBV7-9 and TRBJ2-1, with TRBD1 identical over 11 bases. CDR3 length: 14 residues. The V and J ends lost 7 bases and 3 bases, in that order; junction bases with no gene match: 2. Per germline, CDR1 SEHNR and CDR2 FQNEAQ (reference sequence). The whole variable domain, filled in from reference TRBV7-9 and TRBJ2-1, reads DTGVSQNPRHKITKRGQNVTFRCDPISEHNRLYWYRQTLGQGPEFLTYFQNEAQLEKSRLLSDRFSAERPKGSFSTLEIQRTEQGDSAMYLCASKGQGDYNEQFFGPGTRLTVL.

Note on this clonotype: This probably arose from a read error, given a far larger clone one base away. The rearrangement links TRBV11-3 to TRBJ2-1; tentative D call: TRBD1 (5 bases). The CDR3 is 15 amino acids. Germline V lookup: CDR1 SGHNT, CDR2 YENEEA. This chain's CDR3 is CASSLRWGFYSEQFF. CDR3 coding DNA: TGTGCCAGCAGCTTAAGGTGGGGCTTTTACAGTGAGCAGTTCTTC.

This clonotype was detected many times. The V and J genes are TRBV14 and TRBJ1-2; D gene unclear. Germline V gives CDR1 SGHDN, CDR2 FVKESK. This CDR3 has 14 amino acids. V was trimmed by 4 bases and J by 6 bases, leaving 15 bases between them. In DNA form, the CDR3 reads TGTGCCAGCAGCCCTTGGGAGGCCTCGAATGGCTACACCTTC. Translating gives CASSPWEASNGYTF.

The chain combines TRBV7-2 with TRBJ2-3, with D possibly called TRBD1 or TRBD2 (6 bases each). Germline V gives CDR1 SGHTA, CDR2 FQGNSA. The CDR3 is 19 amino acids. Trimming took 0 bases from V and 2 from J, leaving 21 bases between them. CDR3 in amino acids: CASSLAGATELGLTDTQYF. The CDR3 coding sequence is TGTGCCAGCAGCTTAGCGGGGGCGACCGAGCTGGGACTCACAGATACGCAGTATTTT.

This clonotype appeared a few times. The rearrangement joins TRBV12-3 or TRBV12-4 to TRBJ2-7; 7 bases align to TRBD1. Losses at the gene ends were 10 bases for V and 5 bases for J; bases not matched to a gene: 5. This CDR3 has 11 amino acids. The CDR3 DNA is TGTGCCAACCACAGGGGCCACGAGCAGTACTTC. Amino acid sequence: CANHRGHEQYF.

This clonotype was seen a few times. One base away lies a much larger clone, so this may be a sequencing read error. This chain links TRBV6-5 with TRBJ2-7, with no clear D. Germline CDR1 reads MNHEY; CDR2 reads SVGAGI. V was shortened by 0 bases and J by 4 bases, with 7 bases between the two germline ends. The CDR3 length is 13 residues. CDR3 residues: CASSYSQEYEQYF. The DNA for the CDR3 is TGTGCCAGCAGTTACTCCCAGGAGTACGAGCAGTACTTC.

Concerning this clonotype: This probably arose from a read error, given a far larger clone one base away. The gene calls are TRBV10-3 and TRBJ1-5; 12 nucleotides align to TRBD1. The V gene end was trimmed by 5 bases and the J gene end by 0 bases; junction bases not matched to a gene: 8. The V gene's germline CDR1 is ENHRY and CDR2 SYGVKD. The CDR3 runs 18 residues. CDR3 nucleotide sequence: TGTGCCATCAGTCCCGGGACAGGGGGCGGCGGTAGCAATCAGCCCCAGCATTTT. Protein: CAISPGTGGGGSNQPQHF.

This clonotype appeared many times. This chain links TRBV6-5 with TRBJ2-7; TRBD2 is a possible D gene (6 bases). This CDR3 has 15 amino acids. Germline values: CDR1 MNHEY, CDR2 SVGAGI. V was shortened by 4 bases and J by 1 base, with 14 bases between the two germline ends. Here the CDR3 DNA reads TGTGCCAGCAGTTTTAACGCCGGGGGTTCCTACGAGCAGTACTTC. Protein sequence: CASSFNAGGSYEQYF.

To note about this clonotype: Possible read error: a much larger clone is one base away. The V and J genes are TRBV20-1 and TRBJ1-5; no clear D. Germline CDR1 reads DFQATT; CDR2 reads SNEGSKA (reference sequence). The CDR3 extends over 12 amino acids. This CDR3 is CSAKNSNQTQHF. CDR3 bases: TGCAGTGCTAAGAACAGCAATCAGACCCAGCATTTT.

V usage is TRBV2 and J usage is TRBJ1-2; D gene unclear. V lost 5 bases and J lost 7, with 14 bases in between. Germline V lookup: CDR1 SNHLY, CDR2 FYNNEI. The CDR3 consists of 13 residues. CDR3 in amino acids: CASSYSRGSGYTF. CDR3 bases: TGTGCCAGCAGTTACTCGAGAGGGAGTGGCTACACCTTC.

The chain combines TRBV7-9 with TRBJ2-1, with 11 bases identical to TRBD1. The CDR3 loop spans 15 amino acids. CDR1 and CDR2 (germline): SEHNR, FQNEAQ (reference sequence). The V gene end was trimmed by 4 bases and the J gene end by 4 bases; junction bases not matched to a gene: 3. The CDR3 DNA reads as TGTGCCAGCAGCTCGGACAGGGGGCTTTACAATGAGCAGTTCTTC. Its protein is CASSSDRGLYNEQFF. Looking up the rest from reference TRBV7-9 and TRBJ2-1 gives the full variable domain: DTGVSQNPRHKITKRGQNVTFRCDPISEHNRLYWYRQTLGQGPEFLTYFQNEAQLEKSRLLSDRFSAERPKGSFSTLEIQRTEQGDSAMYLCASSSDRGLYNEQFFGPGTRLTVL.

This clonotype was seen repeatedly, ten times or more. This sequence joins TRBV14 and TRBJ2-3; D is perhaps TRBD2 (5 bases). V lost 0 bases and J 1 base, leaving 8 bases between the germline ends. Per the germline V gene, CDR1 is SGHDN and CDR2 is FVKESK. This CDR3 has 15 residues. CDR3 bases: TGTGCCAGCAGCCAAGATACTAGGGGCACAGATACGCAGTATTTT. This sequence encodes CASSQDTRGTDTQYF.

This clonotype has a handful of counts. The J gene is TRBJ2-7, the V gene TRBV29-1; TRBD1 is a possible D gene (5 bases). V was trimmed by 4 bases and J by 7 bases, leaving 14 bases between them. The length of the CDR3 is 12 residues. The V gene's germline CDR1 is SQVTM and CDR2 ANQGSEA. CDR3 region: CSVGGLGREQYF. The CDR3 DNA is TGCAGCGTTGGGGGCCTGGGTCGGGAGCAGTACTTC.

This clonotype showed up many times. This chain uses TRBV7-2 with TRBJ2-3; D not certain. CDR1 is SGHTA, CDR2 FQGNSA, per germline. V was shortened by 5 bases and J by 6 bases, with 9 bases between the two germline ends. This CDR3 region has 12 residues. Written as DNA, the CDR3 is TGTGCCAGCAGCGGATCAAGGGATACGCAGTATTTT. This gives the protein CASSGSRDTQYF.

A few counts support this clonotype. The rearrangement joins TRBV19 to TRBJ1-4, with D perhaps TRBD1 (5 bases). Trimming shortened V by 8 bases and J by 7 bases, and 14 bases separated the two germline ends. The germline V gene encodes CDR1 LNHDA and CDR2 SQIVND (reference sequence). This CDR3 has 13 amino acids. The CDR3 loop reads CASEQDGGEKLFF. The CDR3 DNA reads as TGTGCCAGTGAGCAGGACGGGGGTGAAAAACTGTTTTTT.

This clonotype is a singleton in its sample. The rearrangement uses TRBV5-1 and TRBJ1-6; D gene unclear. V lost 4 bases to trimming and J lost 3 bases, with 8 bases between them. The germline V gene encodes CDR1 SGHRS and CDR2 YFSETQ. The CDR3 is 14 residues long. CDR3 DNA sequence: TGCGCCAGCAGCGATCAAATCTATAATTCACCCCTCCACTTT. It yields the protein CASSDQIYNSPLHF.

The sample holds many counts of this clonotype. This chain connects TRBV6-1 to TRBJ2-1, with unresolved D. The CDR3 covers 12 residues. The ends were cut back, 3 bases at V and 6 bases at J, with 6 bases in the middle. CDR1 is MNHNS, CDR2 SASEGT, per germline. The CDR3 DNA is TGTGCCAGCAGTGACACGCGCAATGAGCAGTTCTTC. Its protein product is CASSDTRNEQFF.